This TCR beta chain was found in a study of control samples from healthy donors and cancer patients (dated by TCRdb to between 2020 and 2021). Receptors were amplified or captured by the immunoSEQ multiplex PCR assay. Here the immuneACCESS table is served through TCRdb, limited to in-frame sequences with V and J called. Missing clones are a known gap in these copies; in checked studies unresolved V genes cover under half, and the rest lacks a known reason. In this sample the table shows 150,000 to 200,000 clones, about 87% of which occur a single time. Together, the top ten hold about 12% of the sample. Sequences SGHAT (CDR1) and FQNNGV (CDR2) are obtained from the germline V gene. CDR3 length: 13 amino acids, cysteine to phenylalanine. Of all the DNA, just the CDR3 is kept, 39 bases in frame from base 1. The junction shows trimming of 3 bases on V and 7 bases on J, plus 12 bases between the germline ends.

Of note for this clone: Its target antigen remains unknown. The record has no base qualities; no much larger clone is one base away.

The sample consisted of blood. The rearranged segments are TRBV11-2 and TRBJ1-2; too little of a D gene remains to name it. The sequence came from a man aged 25-45 years in good health. The CDR3 is CASSFQPRRGYTF. The nucleotides read TGTGCCAGCAGCTTCCAGCCACGGCGTGGCTACACCTTC.